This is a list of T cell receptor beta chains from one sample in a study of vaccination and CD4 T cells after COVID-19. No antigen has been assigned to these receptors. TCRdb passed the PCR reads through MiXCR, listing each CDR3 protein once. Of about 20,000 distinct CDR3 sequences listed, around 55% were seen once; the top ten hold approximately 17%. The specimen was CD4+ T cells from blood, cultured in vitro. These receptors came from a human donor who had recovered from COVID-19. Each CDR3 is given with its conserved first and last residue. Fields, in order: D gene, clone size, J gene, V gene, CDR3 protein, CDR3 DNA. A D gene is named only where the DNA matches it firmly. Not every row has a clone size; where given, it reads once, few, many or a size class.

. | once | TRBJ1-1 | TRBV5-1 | CASSLGLQGVTEAFF | TGCGCCAGCAGCCTCGGGTTACAGGGTGTCACTGAAGCTTTCTTT
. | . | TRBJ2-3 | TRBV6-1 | CATLLGTDTQYF | TGTGCTACCTTACTTGGCACAGATACGCAGTATTTT
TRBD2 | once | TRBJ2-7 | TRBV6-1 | CASSRGLAGYEQYF | TGTGCCAGCAGTAGGGGACTAGCAGGGTACGAGCAGTACTTC
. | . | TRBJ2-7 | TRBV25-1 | CASSEKAYEQYF | TGTGCCAGCAGTGAAAAAGCCTACGAGCAGTACTTC
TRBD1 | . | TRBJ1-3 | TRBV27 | CASSRTGGNTIYF | TGTGCCAGCAGTCGGACAGGGGGAAACACCATATATTTT
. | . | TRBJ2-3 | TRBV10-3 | CAISESGVTDTQYF | TGTGCCATCAGTGAGTCGGGGGTTACAGATACGCAGTATTTT
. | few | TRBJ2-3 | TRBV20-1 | CSARDPLTATDTQYF | TGCAGTGCTAGAGATCCTCTGACAGCCACAGATACGCAGTATTTT
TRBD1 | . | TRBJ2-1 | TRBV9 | CASSPWDRTSYNEQFF | TGTGCCAGCAGCCCTTGGGACAGAACCTCCTACAATGAGCAGTTCTTC
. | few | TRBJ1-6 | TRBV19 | CASSGRNDSPLHF | TGTGCCAGTAGTGGGAGGAACGATTCACCCCTCCACTTT
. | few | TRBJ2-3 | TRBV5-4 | CASNIDGDPLGTDTQYF | TGTGCCAGCAATATAGACGGGGATCCCCTCGGCACAGATACGCAGTATTTT
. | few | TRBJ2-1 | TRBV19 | CASSIWTASYNEQFF | TGTGCCAGTAGTATATGGACGGCCTCCTACAATGAGCAGTTCTTC
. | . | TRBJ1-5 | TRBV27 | CASSFGRNSNQPQHF | TGTGCCAGCAGTTTTGGCAGAAATAGCAATCAGCCCCAGCATTTT
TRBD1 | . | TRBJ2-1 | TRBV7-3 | CASSPTDRGGEQLF | TGTGCCAGCAGCCCCACGGACAGGGGAGGTGAGCAGTTGTTC
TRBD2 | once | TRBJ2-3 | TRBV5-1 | CASSLGGGATDTQYF | TGCGCCAGCAGCTTGGGCGGGGGGGCCACAGATACGCAGTATTTT
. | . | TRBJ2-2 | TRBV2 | CASRGTGRNTGELFF | TGTGCCAGCAGAGGGACCGGGCGGAACACCGGGGAGCTGTTTTTT
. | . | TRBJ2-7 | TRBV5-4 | CASSFPDNRTYEQYF | TGTGCCAGCAGCTTTCCAGACAATAGAACCTACGAGCAGTACTTC
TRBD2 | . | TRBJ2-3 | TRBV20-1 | CSASKQGGSWEDTQYF | TGCAGTGCTAGTAAGCAGGGCGGGAGTTGGGAAGATACGCAGTATTTT
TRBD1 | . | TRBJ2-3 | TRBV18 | CASSTRQGADTQYF | TGTGCCAGCTCAACTCGACAGGGGGCAGATACGCAGTATTTT
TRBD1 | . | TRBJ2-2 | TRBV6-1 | CATRQGGNTGELFF | TGTGCCACCCGACAGGGGGGGAACACCGGGGAGCTGTTTTTT
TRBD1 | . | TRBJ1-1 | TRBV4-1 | CASSQDGTGGFPTEAFF | TGCGCCAGCAGCCAAGACGGGACAGGGGGCTTCCCGACTGAAGCTTTCTTT
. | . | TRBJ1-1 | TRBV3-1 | CASSHRGVNTEAFF | TGTGCCAGCAGCCACAGGGGAGTGAACACTGAAGCTTTCTTT
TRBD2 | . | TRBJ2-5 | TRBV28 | CASSSLGRGRETQYF | TGTGCCAGCAGTTCCCTTGGGAGGGGCAGGGAGACCCAGTACTTC
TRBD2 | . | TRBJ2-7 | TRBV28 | CASSFLAGVTYEQYF | TGTGCCAGCAGTTTCCTAGCGGGGGTCACCTACGAGCAGTACTTC
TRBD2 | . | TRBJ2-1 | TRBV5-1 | CASSLALAGSNEQFF | TGCGCCAGCAGCTTGGCCCTAGCGGGGTCCAATGAGCAGTTCTTC
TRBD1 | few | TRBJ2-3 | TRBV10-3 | CAIGRDRGTDTQYF | TGTGCCATCGGGCGGGACAGGGGTACAGATACGCAGTATTTT
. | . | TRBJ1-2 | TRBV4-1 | CASSQERPEYYGYTF | TGCGCCAGCAGCCAAGAGAGGCCAGAATACTATGGCTACACCTTC
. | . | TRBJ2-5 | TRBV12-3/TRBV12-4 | CASTLRGPEKETQYF | TGTGCCAGCACCCTTCGAGGTCCTGAGAAAGAGACCCAGTACTTC
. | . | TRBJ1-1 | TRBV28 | CASRLPSGLLF | TGTGCCAGCAGATTACCCTCCGGGTTGCTCTTT
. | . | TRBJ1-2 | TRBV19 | CASSREGYGYTF | TGTGCCAGTAGTCGTGAGGGATATGGCTACACCTTC
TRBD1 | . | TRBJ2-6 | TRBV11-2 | CASSLNGQGSPPGANVLTF | TGTGCCAGCAGCCTAAATGGACAGGGGAGCCCCCCTGGGGCCAACGTCCTGACTTTC
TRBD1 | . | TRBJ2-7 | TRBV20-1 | CSARDRQGVGQGARYEQYF | TGCAGTGCTAGAGATCGCCAAGGAGTGGGACAGGGGGCCCGTTACGAGCAGTACTTC
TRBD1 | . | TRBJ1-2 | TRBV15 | CATSRGGQEAYGYTF | TGTGCCACCAGCAGAGGTGGACAGGAGGCCTATGGCTACACCTTC
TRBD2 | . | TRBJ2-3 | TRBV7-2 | CASSRGLVTDTQYF | TGTGCCAGCAGCCGGGGACTAGTGACAGATACGCAGTATTTT
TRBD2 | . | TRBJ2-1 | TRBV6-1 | CASRPSRGGDNEQFF | TGTGCCAGCAGGCCGTCCCGCGGGGGGGATAATGAGCAGTTCTTC
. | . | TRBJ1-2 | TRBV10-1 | CASSEAGGYGYTF | TGCGCCAGCAGTGAGGCCGGGGGCTATGGCTACACCTTC
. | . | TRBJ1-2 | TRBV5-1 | CASSLGLRLYGYTF | TGCGCCAGCAGCTTGGGTCTCAGGCTTTATGGCTACACCTTC
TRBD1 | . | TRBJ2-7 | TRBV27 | CASSPRDRVYEQYF | TGTGCCAGCAGTCCCCGGGACAGGGTCTACGAGCAGTACTTC
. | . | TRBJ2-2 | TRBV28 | CASAGFTGSTGELFF | TGTGCCAGCGCGGGATTTACAGGGAGCACCGGGGAGCTGTTTTTT
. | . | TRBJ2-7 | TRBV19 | CASSSYSYEQYF | TGTGCCAGCTCATCCTACTCCTACGAGCAGTACTTC
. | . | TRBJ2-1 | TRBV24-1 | CATSDFRGGQGSLNEQFF | TGTGCCACCAGTGATTTCCGGGGGGGACAGGGCTCGCTAAATGAGCAGTTCTTC
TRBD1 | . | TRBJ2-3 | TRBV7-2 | CASSPDRLLSTDTQYF | TGTGCCAGCAGCCCGGACAGGTTGCTCAGCACAGATACGCAGTATTTT
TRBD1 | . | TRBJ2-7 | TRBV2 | CASSVYRGYEQYF | TGTGCCAGCAGTGTATACAGGGGTTACGAGCAGTACTTC
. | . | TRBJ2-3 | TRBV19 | CASSPRHLPTDTQYF | TGTGCCAGTAGTCCAAGACACCTACCCACAGATACGCAGTATTTT
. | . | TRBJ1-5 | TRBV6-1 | CASSPSTSNQPQHF | TGTGCCAGCAGTCCCAGCACTAGCAATCAGCCCCAGCATTTT
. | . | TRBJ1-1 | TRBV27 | CASSFRPGSNTEAFF | TGTGCCAGCAGTTTCCGTCCAGGGTCGAACACTGAAGCTTTCTTT
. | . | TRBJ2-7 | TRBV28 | CASSFPPGNEQYF | TGTGCCAGCAGTTTCCCGCCGGGCAACGAGCAGTACTTC
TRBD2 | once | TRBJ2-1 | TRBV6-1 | CASISGGALNEQFF | TGTGCCAGCATCAGCGGGGGGGCTCTTAATGAGCAGTTCTTC
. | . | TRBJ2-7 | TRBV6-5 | CASSYGGNSYEQYF | TGTGCCAGCAGTTACGGCGGCAACTCCTACGAGCAGTACTTC
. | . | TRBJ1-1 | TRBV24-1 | CATSDTGRDNTEAFF | TGTGCCACCAGTGACACCGGTAGGGATAACACTGAAGCTTTCTTT
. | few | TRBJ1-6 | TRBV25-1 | CASRASGWGILNSPLHF | TGTGCCAGCAGAGCCTCAGGTTGGGGTATATTAAATTCACCCCTCCACTTT